This T cell receptor (beta chain) was recorded in a study of shared clonotypes between healthy human individuals. This clone was seen once. Some clones are missing from TCRdb's copy, which holds only in-frame ones; the method was immunoSEQ multiplex PCR. Of 1.4 million to 1.5 million clones in the sample, roughly 96% were seen once. This TCR was recovered from a man aged 30 to 45 in good health. Sequencing was carried out using naive CD4+ T cells sorted from blood. Indicated subset: CD45RA+ positively selected.

CDR3 in DNA: TGTGCCAGCTCACCGACTTCGGGACTAATGGGTGCCGAGCAGTACTTC. Translation: CASSPTSGLMGAEQYF. The chain employs TRBV18 and TRBJ2-7, with TRBD2 matching 7 bases. Germline V gene lookup returns CDR1 KGHSH and CDR2 LQKENI. Germline trimming cut 3 bases from V and 6 bases from J; bases unmatched to any gene: 14. The CDR3 is made up of 16 amino acids.